The T cell receptor (beta chain) described here comes from a study of blood T cell repertoires in COVID-19. Study summary: Sites in the United States, Italy and Spain provided acute and convalescent COVID-19 samples.

This clone appeared a single time. As originally analysed: Reference gene primer amplification in the assay estimated nucleated cell counts. Data came from immunoSEQ multiplex PCR; TCRdb stores just in-frame clones and leaves some out. V, J and clone size derive from that table, while D and trimming were established from the DNA sequence. The data hold fewer than 400,000 clones, with around 85% observed a single time. V was shortened by 6 bases and J by 4 bases, with 13 bases between the two germline ends. Germline V CDR1 and CDR2: SNHLY, FYNNEI. This CDR3 has 14 amino acids. Sequencing was done on a sample of PBMCs or T cells enriched from blood (not recorded which). This chain uses TRBV2 with TRBJ2-1; D may be TRBD1 (6 bases). The receptor comes from a woman aged 25 to 39 who had been exposed to COVID-19. The CDR3 DNA reads TGTGCCAGCAGCGGAAGGGACATATACAATGAGCAGTTCTTC. It codes for CASSGRDIYNEQFF.